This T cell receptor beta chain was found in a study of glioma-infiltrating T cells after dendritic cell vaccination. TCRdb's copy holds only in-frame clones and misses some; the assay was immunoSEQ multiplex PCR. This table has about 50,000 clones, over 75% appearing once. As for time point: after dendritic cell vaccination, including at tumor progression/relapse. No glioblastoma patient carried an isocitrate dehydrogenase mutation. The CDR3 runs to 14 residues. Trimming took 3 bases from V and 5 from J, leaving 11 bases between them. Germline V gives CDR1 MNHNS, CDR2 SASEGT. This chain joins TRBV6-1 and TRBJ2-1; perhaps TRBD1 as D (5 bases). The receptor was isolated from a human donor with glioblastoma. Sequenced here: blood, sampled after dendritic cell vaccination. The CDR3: CASSDRALNNEQFF. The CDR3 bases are TGTGCCAGCAGTGACAGGGCTCTGAACAATGAGCAGTTCTTC.